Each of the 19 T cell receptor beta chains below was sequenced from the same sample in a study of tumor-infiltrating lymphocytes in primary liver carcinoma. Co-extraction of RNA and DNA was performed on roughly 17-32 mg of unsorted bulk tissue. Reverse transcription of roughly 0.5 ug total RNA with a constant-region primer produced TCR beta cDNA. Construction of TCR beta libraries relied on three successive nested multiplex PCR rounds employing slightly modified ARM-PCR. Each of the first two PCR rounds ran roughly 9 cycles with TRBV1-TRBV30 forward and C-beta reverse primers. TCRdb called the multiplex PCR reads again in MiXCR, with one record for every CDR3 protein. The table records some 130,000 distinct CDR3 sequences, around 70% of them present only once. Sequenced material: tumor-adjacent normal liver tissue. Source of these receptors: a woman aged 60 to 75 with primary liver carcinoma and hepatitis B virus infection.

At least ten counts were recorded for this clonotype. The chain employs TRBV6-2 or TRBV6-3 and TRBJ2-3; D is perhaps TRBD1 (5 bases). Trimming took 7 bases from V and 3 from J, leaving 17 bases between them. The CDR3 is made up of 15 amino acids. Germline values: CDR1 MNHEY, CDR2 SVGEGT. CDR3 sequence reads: CASIHRGRVTDTQYF. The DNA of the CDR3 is TGTGCCAGCATCCATCGAGGCAGGGTGACAGATACGCAGTATTTT.

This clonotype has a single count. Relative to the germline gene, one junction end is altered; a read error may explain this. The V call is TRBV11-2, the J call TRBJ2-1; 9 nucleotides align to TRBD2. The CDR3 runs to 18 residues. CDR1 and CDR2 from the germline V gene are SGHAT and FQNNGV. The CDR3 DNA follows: TGTGCCAGCAGCCCTCTATTAGCGGGAGTTGGATCATACAATGAGCAATTCTTC. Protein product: CASSPLLAGVGSYNEQFF.

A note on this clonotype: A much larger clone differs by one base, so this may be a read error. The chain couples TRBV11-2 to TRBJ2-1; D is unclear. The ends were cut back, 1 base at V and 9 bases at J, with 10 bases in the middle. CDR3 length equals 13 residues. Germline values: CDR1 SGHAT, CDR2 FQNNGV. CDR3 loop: CASSLGSASEQFF. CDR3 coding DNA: TGTGCCAGCAGCTTAGGGTCAGCGAGTGAGCAGTTCTTC.

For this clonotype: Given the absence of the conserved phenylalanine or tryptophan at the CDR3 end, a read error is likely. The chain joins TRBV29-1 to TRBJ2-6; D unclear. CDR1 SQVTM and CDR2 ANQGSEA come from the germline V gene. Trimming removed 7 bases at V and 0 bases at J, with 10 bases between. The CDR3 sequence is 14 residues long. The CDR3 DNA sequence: TGCAGCGCTTCCAGAGACTCTGGGGCCAACGTCCTGACTTCC. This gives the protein CSASRDSGANVLTS.

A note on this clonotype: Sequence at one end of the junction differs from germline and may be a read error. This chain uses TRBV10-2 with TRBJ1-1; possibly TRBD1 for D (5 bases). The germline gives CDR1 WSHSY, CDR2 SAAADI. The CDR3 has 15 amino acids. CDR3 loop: CASREPRGVGTEVFF. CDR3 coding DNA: TGTGCCAGCAGAGAGCCTAGGGGCGTCGGCACTGAAGTTTTCTTT.

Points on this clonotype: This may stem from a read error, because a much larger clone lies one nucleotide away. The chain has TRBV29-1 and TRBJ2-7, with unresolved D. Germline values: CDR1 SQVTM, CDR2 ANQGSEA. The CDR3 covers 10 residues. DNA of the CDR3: TGCAGCGCTCTCAGCTACGAGCAGCACTTC. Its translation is CSALSYEQHF.

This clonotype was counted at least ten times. The CDR3 sequence: CAWSVSAGASYEQYF. The CDR3 region has the DNA TGTGCCTGGAGTGTATCGGCAGGGGCCTCCTACGAGCAGTACTTC. The V and J genes are TRBV30 and TRBJ2-7; a possible D gene is TRBD1 (6 bases). The CDR3 contains 15 residues. The germline CDR1 and CDR2 sequences are GTSNPN and SVGIG (reference sequence). The germline V and J ends were trimmed by 0 bases and 0 bases, with 12 bases remaining between them.

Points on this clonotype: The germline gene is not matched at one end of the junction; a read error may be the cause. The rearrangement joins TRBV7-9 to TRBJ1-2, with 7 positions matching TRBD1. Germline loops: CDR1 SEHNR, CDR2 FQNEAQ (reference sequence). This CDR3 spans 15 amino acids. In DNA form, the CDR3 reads TGTGTCAGCAGCTTAGGGATGGAGGGGGCGAGTGGCTACACCTTC. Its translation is CVSSLGMEGASGYTF.

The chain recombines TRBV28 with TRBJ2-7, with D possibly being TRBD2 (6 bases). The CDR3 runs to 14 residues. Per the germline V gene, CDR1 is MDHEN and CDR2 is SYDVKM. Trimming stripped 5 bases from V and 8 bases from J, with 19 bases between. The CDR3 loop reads CASSGGESTLQQYF. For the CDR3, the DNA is TGTGCCAGCAGTGGCGGGGAGTCTACTCTCCAGCAGTACTTC.

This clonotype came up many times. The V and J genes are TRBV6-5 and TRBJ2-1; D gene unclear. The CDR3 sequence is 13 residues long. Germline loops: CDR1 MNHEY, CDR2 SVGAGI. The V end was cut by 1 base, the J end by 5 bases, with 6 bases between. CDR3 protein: CASSYFQNNEQFF. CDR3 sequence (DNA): TGTGCCAGCAGTTACTTTCAGAACAATGAGCAGTTCTTC.

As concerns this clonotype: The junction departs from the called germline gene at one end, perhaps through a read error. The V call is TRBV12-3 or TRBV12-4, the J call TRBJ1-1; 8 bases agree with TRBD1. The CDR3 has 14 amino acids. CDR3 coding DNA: TGTGCCAACAGTCGACAGGGGACAGCCACTGAAGCTTTCTTT. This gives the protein CANSRQGTATEAFF.

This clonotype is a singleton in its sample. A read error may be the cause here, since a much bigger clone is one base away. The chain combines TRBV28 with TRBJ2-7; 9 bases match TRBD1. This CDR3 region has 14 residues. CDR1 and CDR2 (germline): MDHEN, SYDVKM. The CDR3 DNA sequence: TGTACCAGCAGGCGGGACAGGGTAGACCACGAGCAGTACTTC. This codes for CTSRRDRVDHEQYF.

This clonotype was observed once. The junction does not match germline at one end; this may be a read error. The CDR3 DNA reads as TGTGCCAACAGCTTTGGACACTCCTACGATCAGTACTTC. Protein product: CANSFGHSYDQYF. The rearrangement joins TRBV7-8 to TRBJ2-7; maybe TRBD1 (5 bases). This CDR3 is built from 13 residues. In germline, CDR1 is SGHVS, CDR2 FQNEAQ.

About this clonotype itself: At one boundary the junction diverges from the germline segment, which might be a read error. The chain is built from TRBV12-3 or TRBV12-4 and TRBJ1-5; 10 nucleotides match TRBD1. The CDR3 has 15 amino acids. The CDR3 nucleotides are TGCTCCAGCTCTATGACAGGGGGCCGTAATCAGCCCCAGCATTTT. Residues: CSSSMTGGRNQPQHF.

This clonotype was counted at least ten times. The CDR3 bases are TGTGCCATCCAATACCGGGACAGAGCCTACGAGCAGTACTTC. It is translated as CAIQYRDRAYEQYF. V usage is TRBV28 and J usage is TRBJ2-7; TRBD1 matches 7 bases. This CDR3 is 14 amino acids long. V dropped 10 bases and J dropped 2; count of bases not matched to a gene: 11. The germline CDR1 and CDR2 sequences are MDHEN and SYDVKM.

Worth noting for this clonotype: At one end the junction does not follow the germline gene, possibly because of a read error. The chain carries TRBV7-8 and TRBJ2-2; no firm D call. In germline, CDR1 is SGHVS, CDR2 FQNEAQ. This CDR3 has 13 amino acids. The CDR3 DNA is TGTGCCAGCAGCATAGCCGGGTCCGGGGAGCTGTTTTTT. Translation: CASSIAGSGELFF.

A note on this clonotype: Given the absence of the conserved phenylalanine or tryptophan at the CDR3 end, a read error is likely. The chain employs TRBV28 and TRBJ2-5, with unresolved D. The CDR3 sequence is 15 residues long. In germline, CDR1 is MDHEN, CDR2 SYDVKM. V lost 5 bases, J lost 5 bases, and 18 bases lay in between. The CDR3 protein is CASSPPSRLRETQYI. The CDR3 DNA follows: TGTGCCAGCAGTCCGCCCTCAAGGTTAAGGGAGACCCAGTACATC.

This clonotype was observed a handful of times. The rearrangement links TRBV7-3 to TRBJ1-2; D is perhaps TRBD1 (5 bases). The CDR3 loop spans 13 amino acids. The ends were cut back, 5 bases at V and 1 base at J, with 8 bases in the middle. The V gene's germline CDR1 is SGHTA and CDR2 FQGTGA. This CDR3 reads CASSPGVNYGYTF. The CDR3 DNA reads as TGTGCCAGCAGCCCGGGGGTTAACTATGGCTACACCTTC.

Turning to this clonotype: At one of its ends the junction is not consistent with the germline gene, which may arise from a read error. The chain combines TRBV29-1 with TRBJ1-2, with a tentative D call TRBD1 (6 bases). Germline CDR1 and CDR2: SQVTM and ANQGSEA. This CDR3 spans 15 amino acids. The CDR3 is CSVEEAPSGFGGYIF. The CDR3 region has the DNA TGCAGCGTTGAAGAGGCCCCCTCGGGATTTGGGGGCTACATCTTC.